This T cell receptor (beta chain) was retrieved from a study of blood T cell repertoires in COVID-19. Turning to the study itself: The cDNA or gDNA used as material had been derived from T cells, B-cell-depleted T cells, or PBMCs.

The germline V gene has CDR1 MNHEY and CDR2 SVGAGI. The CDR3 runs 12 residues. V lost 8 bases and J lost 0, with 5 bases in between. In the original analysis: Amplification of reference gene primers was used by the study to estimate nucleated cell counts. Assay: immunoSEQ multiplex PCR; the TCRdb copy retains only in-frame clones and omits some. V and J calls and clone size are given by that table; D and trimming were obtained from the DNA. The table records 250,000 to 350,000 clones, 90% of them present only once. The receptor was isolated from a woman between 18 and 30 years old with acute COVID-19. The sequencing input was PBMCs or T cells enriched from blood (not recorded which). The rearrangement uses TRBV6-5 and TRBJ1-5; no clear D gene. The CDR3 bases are TGTGCCAGCGTACTTAGCAATCAGCCCCAGCATTTT. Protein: CASVLSNQPQHF.